This paragraph reports one T cell receptor beta chain. This sample is part of a study of technical replicates of blood from several donors. Profiling relied on immunoSEQ multiplex PCR, and the TCRdb table lists in-frame clones only, not all of them. The table includes over 70,000 clones, around nine tenths detected once. The CDR3 is 18 amino acids. CDR1 is LGHNA, CDR2 YSLEER, per germline. Between the trimmed V and J ends, which lost 2 bases and 4 bases, there was a span of 21 bases. The rearrangement links TRBV4-3 to TRBJ2-1; tentatively, D is TRBD2 (6 bases). The sequencing input was T cells isolated from PBMCs. This receptor was obtained from a human donor in good health. In DNA form, the CDR3 reads TGCGCCAGCAGCCAATCTATTTCGGGAGTTCCTGTGTACAATGAGCAGTTCTTC. Translating it yields CASSQSISGVPVYNEQFF.